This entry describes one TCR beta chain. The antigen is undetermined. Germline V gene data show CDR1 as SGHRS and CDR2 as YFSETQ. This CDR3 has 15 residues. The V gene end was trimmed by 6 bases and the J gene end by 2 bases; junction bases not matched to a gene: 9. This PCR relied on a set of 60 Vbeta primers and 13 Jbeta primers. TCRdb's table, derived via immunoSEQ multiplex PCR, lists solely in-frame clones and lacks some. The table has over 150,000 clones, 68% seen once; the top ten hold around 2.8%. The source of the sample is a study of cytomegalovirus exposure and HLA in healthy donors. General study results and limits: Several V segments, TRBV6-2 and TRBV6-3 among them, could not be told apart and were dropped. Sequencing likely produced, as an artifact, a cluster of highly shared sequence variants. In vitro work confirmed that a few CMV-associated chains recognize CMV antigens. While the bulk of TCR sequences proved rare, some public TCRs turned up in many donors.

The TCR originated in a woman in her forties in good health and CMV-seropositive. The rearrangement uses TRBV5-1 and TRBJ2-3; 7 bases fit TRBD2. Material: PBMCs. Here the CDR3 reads CASTISGDYTDTQYF. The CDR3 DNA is TGCGCCAGCACGATCAGCGGGGACTACACAGATACGCAGTATTTT.